This record looks at one TCR beta chain sequence and its context. TCRdb's copy holds only in-frame clones and misses some; the assay was immunoSEQ multiplex PCR. The sample lists fewer than 85,000 clones; approximately 94% were seen once. This sample is drawn from a study of technical replicates of blood from several donors. The germline V gene has CDR1 SQVTM and CDR2 ANQGSEA. This CDR3 is 17 amino acids long. V was clipped by 4 bases and J by 0 bases; unmatched bases: 8. The source material was T cells isolated from PBMCs. The TCR was taken from a human donor in good health. The rearrangement uses TRBV29-1 and TRBJ2-1, with 11 bases matching TRBD2. The CDR3 bases are TGCAGCGTTGGTCGACTAGCGGGGCCCCACTCCTACAATGAGCAGTTCTTC. Translating gives CSVGRLAGPHSYNEQFF.